This T cell receptor (beta chain) originates from a study of T-cell memory formation after mild COVID-19. Study-level information: Largely, the TCR clusters proved donor specific. Study-wide results and caveats: Contracting clones, day 15 to 85, had balanced CD4/CD8, and later expanders favored CD4+. Cross-reactive memory apparently joined, as some responding clones appeared in pre-infection memory.

5'RACE with constant-segment primers built TCRalpha and TCRbeta cDNA libraries with UMIs. TCRdb reanalysed the 5' RACE reads using MiXCR and keeps one entry per CDR3 protein. The sample contains around 430,000 distinct CDR3 sequences, 16% of which appear only once. Looked up from germline, CDR1 is SGHRS and CDR2 is YFSETQ. The CDR3 extends over 15 amino acids. The V end lost 4 bases, the J end lost 2 bases, and 14 bases lay between the germline ends. This clonotype has just a few counts. Its antigen is undetermined. This TCR was sampled from a man between 18 and 29 years old who had mild COVID-19 (a few samples of this study predate the infection). Cell type and time point are not known. The chain employs TRBV5-1 and TRBJ2-3; a weak D match, TRBD2 (7 bases). Sequenced input: PBMCs or a T cell subset sorted from them (not recorded which). The CDR3 sequence: CASSLGGEPTDTQYF. The CDR3 DNA sequence: TGCGCCAGCAGCCTAGGGGGGGAGCCCACAGATACGCAGTATTTT.